This section outlines one T cell receptor (beta chain) sequence together with its context. This entry belongs to a study of blood T cell repertoires in COVID-19. Across the whole study: T cells, B-cell-depleted T cells, or PBMCs supplied cDNA or gDNA.

Authors' processing steps: Amplification from reference gene primers served as the basis for estimated nucleated cell counts. Clones were sequenced by immunoSEQ multiplex PCR, and TCRdb holds only the in-frame ones, with some missing. V and J calls and clone size come straight from that table; D and trimming were deduced from the DNA. The table includes hundreds of thousands of clones, about nine tenths detected once. This CDR3 is 16 amino acids long. From germline, CDR1 is KGHSY and CDR2 FQNENV. After removal of 5 bases from V and 6 bases from J, the junction contained 8 bases not matched to a gene.

The sample consisted of peripheral blood. The receptor was isolated from a young man with active or convalescent COVID-19. This chain connects TRBV16 to TRBJ2-1, with 12 nucleotides matching TRBD2. The CDR3 DNA is TGTGCCAGCAGCTCCTCGACTAGCGGGAGTTTCAATGAGCAGTTCTTC. This codes for CASSSSTSGSFNEQFF.